The present entry profiles one T cell receptor (beta chain) with its context. No antigen is known for it. Per the germline V gene, CDR1 is PRHDT and CDR2 is FYEKMQ (reference sequence). The CDR3 contains 13 residues. The sample is drawn from a study of monozygotic twins with inflammatory bowel disease. Study outcomes and limitations: The study found lower TCRbeta diversity (inverse Simpson) in IBD patients than in healthy co-twins. Concordance status among twins (concordant versus discordant) showed no link to repertoire similarity, possibly from limited power.

UMIs were attached via template switching, each with a 6-nucleotide sample barcode. Nested amplification of TCRalpha and TCRbeta cDNA involved two PCRs of 16 and 9 cycles. Reprocessing the 5' RACE reads, TCRdb reports a single entry for every CDR3 protein and omits DNA. Its listing shows about 210,000 distinct CDR3 sequences. The chain is built from TRBV13 and TRBJ2-5; the TCRdb D gene call, TRBD1, has no DNA to confirm it. The sequence was obtained from a human donor with ulcerative colitis or Crohn's disease, or a healthy co-twin of an affected twin (not recorded which). Sequenced sample: blood. Here the CDR3 reads CASSLDRAETQYF.